This TCR beta chain emerged from a study of Tregs in tolerant kidney transplant recipients. General study results and limits: Validation in larger populations is needed because few patients were studied. Antigen-driven expansion was suggested because donor-specific Tregs expanded more than all Tregs in tolerant patients. Biological reproducibility was not directly addressed in this study.

Sequencing used immunoSEQ multiplex PCR; TCRdb keeps in-frame clones, though not all of them. Across nearly 15,000 clones, the top ten clones capture about 4% of the sample. CDR3 length equals 15 residues. Germline V gene lookup returns CDR1 MNHEY and CDR2 SVGEGT. J lost 8 bases, V lost 5 bases, and 9 bases had no gene match. Related graft donors supplied nonmyeloablative bone marrow transplants, and mixed chimerism was transient. CD4+CD25+CD127- Tregs, CD4+CD25- non-Tregs, CD4 and CD8 cells were sorted. Turning to this clone: Its antigen remains unidentified. The read falls 3 residues short of the CDR3 end, and the missing part is taken from the germline J gene.

Source: CD4+ T cells from blood (PBMCs), taken 12 months after the transplant. The chain has TRBV6-2 or TRBV6-3 and TRBJ2-1; 10 bases fit TRBD2. This TCR came from a human patient who received a combined kidney and bone marrow transplant. Some T cells here may be from the graft donor. The DNA read from the CDR3 is TGTGCCAGCAGTCGGGGACTAGCGAAAGGATATGAG. Protein sequence: CASSRGLAKGYE. The complete CDR3 sequence is CASSRGLAKGYEQFF.